The 13 T cell receptor beta chains below all came from one sample that was sequenced in a study of CD8+CD57+ T cells in acquired aplastic anemia. The template used for profiling TCR beta VDJ and CDR3 was genomic DNA. MiXCR, applied by TCRdb to the reads, yields one record per CDR3 protein. Counted here are 200,000 to 250,000 distinct CDR3 sequences, approximately 51% occurring once; the ten biggest clones make up 15% to 20%. CD8+CD57+ cell expansion had been shown by flow cytometry in patients chosen for sequencing. The sequencing input was sorted CD4+, CD8+, or CD8+CD57+ T cells (not recorded which) from PBMCs. These receptors originate from a human donor with aplastic anemia.

CDR3: CASRRDRVYGYTF. As DNA, the CDR3 is TGTGCCAGCAGACGGGACAGGGTCTATGGCTACACCTTC. The V gene is TRBV2, the J gene TRBJ1-2; 9 nucleotides line up with TRBD1. V lost 6 bases to trimming and J lost 4 bases; unmatched junction nucleotides: 3. The V gene's germline CDR1 is SNHLY and CDR2 FYNNEI. The CDR3 has 13 residues.

The CDR3 here is CASSESIIAGHYEQYF. The CDR3 DNA is TGCGCCAGCAGTGAGTCGATAATAGCGGGGCACTACGAGCAGTACTTC. The chain links TRBV10-2 to TRBJ2-7; 8 positions match TRBD2. Losses at the gene ends were 0 bases for V and 3 bases for J; bases not matched to a gene: 7. Germline V gives CDR1 WSHSY, CDR2 SAAADI. CDR3 length: 16 residues.

This clonotype was seen a single time. The CDR3 sequence: CASSRFGGLTLVEQYF. The CDR3, as DNA: TGTGCCAGCAGCCGGTTCGGGGGGCTTACTTTGGTCGAGCAGTACTTC. The chain couples TRBV14 to TRBJ2-7, with D possibly matching TRBD2 (7 bases). The CDR3 consists of 16 residues. Looked up from germline, CDR1 is SGHDN and CDR2 is FVKESK. Trimming left V 4 bases short and J 6 bases short, with 22 bases between.

This clonotype was counted ten times or more. This chain joins TRBV7-3 and TRBJ1-6; possible D gene TRBD1, 5 bases. The CDR3 is made up of 15 amino acids. Germline CDR1 reads SGHTA; CDR2 reads FQGTGA. V gave up 6 bases and J gave up 10 bases, with 19 bases separating them. The CDR3 spells CASSPGRGSGSPLHF. The CDR3 bases are TGTGCCAGCAGTCCGGGGCGGGGATCAGGCTCACCCCTCCACTTT.

About this clonotype itself: Germline is not matched at one junction end, which may reflect a read error. The gene calls are TRBV7-2 and TRBJ2-3; tentatively, D is TRBD1 (5 bases). The CDR3 runs to 16 residues. The germline V gene has CDR1 SGHTA and CDR2 FQGNSA. The CDR3, as DNA: TGTGCCAGCAGTTTAGGGGTCGGAAAGAGCACAGATACGCAGTATTTT. Its protein is CASSLGVGKSTDTQYF.

This clonotype was seen a few times. Given a much more abundant clone one base away, this may be a read error. The V call is TRBV5-5, the J call TRBJ1-2, with 9 bases lining up with TRBD1. This CDR3 comprises 12 residues. The germline V gene encodes CDR1 SGHKS and CDR2 YYEKEE (reference sequence). CDR3 residues: CAGSRQGGGYTF. Here the CDR3 DNA reads TGTGCCGGCAGTAGACAGGGGGGCGGCTACACCTTC.

The chain joins TRBV7-2 to TRBJ2-7, with a possible D match to TRBD1 (5 bases). Germline CDR1 reads SGHTA; CDR2 reads FQGNSA. V was pared by 5 bases and J by 6 bases, with 14 bases between. This CDR3 contains 13 residues. The chain's CDR3 is CASSRRDLGEQYF. Written as DNA, the CDR3 is TGTGCCAGCAGCCGCAGGGATCTCGGCGAGCAGTACTTC.

In its sample, this clonotype was seen many times. This chain links TRBV2 with TRBJ1-1; TRBD1 aligns across 7 bases. Germline V lookup: CDR1 SNHLY, CDR2 FYNNEI. The CDR3 runs to 14 residues. V was clipped by 7 bases and J by 1 base; unmatched bases: 6. The CDR3 DNA sequence: TGTGCCAGCACTAGACAGGGTAGGAACACTGAAGCTTTCTTT. This encodes CASTRQGRNTEAFF.

This clonotype was counted ten times or more. CDR3 coding DNA: TGCAGTGCTATCCCTACAGGGAACTATGGCTACACCTTC. Residues: CSAIPTGNYGYTF. V is TRBV20-1 and J is TRBJ1-2, with D possibly being TRBD1 (6 bases). The CDR3 extends over 13 amino acids. Trimming removed 4 bases from V and 2 bases from J, with 11 bases in between. The germline gives CDR1 DFQATT, CDR2 SNEGSKA (reference sequence).

This chain connects TRBV15 to TRBJ1-3; the D gene is possibly TRBD1 (5 bases). From germline, CDR1 is LNHNV and CDR2 YYDKDF (reference sequence). The germline V and J ends were trimmed by 0 bases and 7 bases, with 13 bases remaining between them. The CDR3 is 15 amino acids. The CDR3 DNA is TGTGCCACCAGCAGAGATCTGGCCGGGGGGAACACCATATATTTT. Translation: CATSRDLAGGNTIYF.

The CDR3 is CASSYGGSPYYEQYF. In DNA form, the CDR3 reads TGTGCCAGCAGTTACGGGGGGTCCCCCTACTACGAGCAGTACTTC. The rearrangement links TRBV6-5 to TRBJ2-7, with a possible D match to TRBD2 (6 bases). The ends were cut back, 2 bases at V and 3 bases at J, with 14 bases in the middle. The length of the CDR3 is 15 residues. Germline lookup yields CDR1 MNHEY and CDR2 SVGAGI.

Of note for this clonotype: This CDR3 is missing its conserved last phenylalanine or tryptophan, likely due to a read error. This rearrangement joins TRBV20-1 to TRBJ1-2; a possible D gene is TRBD1 (5 bases). CDR1 and CDR2 from the germline V gene are DFQATT and SNEGSKA (reference sequence). V lost 0 bases and J 8 bases, leaving 10 bases between the germline ends. This CDR3 is built from 12 residues. As DNA, the CDR3 is TGCAGTGCTAGAGATCAGGGAGACGGCTACACCTCC. Encoded protein: CSARDQGDGYTS.

At least ten counts were recorded for this clonotype. J is TRBJ2-3 and V is TRBV9; the D is unclear. Trimming cost V 7 bases and J 3 bases, with 9 bases left between them. Per germline, CDR1 SGDLS and CDR2 YYNGEE. The CDR3 runs 12 residues. The CDR3 region is CASGSETDTQYF. CDR3 sequence (DNA): TGTGCCAGCGGAAGCGAGACAGATACGCAGTATTTT.